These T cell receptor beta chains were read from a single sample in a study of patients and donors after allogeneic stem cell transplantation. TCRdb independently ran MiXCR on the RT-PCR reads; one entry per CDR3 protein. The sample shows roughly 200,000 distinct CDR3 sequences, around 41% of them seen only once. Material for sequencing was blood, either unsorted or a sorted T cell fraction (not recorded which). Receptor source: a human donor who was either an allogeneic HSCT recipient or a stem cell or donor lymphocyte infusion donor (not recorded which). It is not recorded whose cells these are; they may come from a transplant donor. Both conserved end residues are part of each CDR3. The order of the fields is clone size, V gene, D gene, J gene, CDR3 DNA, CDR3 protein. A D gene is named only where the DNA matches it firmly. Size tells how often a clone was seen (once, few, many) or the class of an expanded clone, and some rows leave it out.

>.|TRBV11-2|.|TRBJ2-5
TGTGCCAGCAAGGGACCTCCTAGGGGGGGAGGGACCCAGTACTTC
CASKGPPRGGGTQYF
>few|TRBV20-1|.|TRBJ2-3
TGCAGTGCGAGTGCCCCGCCAGATACGCAGTATTTT
CSASAPPDTQYF
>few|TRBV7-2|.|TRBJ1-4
TGTGCCAGCAGCTTAGCAGTGGCAGGAGGTGAAAAACTGTTTTTT
CASSLAVAGGEKLFF
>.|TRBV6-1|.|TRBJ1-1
TGTGCCAGCAGCTGGTCTCCGGGACGAAGGACTGAAGCTTTCTTT
CASSWSPGRRTEAFF
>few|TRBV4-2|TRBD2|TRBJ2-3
TGTGCCAGCAGCCAAGAGGGGACTAGCATAAGAGATACGCAGTATTTT
CASSQEGTSIRDTQYF
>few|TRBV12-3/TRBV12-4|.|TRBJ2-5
TGTGCCAGCAGTTTGGCTCGGGGCGCCGGGACCCAGTACTTC
CASSLARGAGTQYF
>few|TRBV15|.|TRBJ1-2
TGTGCCACCAGCAGGATGGGGGCAGGGGCTAACTATGGCTACACCTTC
CATSRMGAGANYGYTF
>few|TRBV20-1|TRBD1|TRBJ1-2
TGCAGTGCCAGGGAGGTGGCCAGGGGGTACACCTTC
CSAREVARGYTF
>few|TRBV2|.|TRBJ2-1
TGTGCCAGCATCGCCTACAATGAGCAGTTCTTC
CASIAYNEQFF
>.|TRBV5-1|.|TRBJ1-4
TGCGCCAGCAGCTTGGGCGGGTCTGGGACTAATGAAAAACTGTTTTTT
CASSLGGSGTNEKLFF
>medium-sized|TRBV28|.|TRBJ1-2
TGTGCCAGTGTGTTAAGGGGCGCCGGGCTCTATGGCTACACCTTC
CASVLRGAGLYGYTF
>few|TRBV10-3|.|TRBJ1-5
TGTGCCATCAGTCAGAGTAGCAATCAGCCCCAGCATTTT
CAISQSSNQPQHF
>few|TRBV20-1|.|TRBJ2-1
TGCAGTGCTAGAGGTTTTTTGACAGAATACAATGAGCAGTTCTTC
CSARGFLTEYNEQFF
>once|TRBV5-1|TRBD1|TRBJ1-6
TGCGCCAGCAGCCCCGAGGCGGACAGGGGCCAGTCACCCCTCCACTTT
CASSPEADRGQSPLHF
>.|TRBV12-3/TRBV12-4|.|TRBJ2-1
TGTGCCAGCACCACCATTACCTACAATGAGCAGTTCTTC
CASTTITYNEQFF
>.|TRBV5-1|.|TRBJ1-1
TGCGCCAGCAGTATTACCCTGGGGACTGAAGCTTTCTTT
CASSITLGTEAFF
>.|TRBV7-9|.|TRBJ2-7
TGTGCCAGCAGCGTCACTGGGGGGCCGTTTTCATACGAGCAGTACTTC
CASSVTGGPFSYEQYF
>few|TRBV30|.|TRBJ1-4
TGTGCCTGGAGCGACAGTGAGCCTGAAAAACTGTTTTTT
CAWSDSEPEKLFF
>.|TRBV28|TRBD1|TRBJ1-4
TGTGCCAGCAGGCGACAGGGCTCCCCACCGTTTTTT
CASRRQGSPPFF
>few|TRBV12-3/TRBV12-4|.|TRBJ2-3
TGTGCCAGCAGTTTATCACGGGGCGCCGGCCCAGATACGCAGTATTTT
CASSLSRGAGPDTQYF
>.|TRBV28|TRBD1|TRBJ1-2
TGTGCCAGCAAAAGTCAGGGGGCGCTCGGTGGCTACACCTTC
CASKSQGALGGYTF
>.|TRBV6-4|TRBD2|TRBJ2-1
TGTGCCAGCAGTGACTCTCGGGGGGGCTACAATGAGCAGTTCTTC
CASSDSRGGYNEQFF
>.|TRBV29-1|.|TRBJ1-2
TGCAGCGTTCCCGGACAGACGACTAACTATGGCTACACCTTC
CSVPGQTTNYGYTF
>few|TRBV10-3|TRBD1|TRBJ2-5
TGTGCCATCGGGGACAGGGTGGAGGAGACCCAGTACTTC
CAIGDRVEETQYF
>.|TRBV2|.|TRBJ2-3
TGTGCCAGCATGACGGGGGTTAGCACAGATACGCAGTATTTT
CASMTGVSTDTQYF
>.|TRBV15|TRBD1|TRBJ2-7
TGTGCCACCAGCAGTTTTGGGACAGCCTACGAGCAGTACTTC
CATSSFGTAYEQYF
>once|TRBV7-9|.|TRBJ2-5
TGTGCCAGCAGCCCTGGGGTAGAAGAGACCCAGTACTTC
CASSPGVEETQYF
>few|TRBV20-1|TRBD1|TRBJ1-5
TGCAGTGCTAGAGGCCTACAGGGGGCAGGTCAGCCCCAGCATTTT
CSARGLQGAGQPQHF
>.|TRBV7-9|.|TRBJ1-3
TGTGCCAGCACCCAGGGCTCTGGAAACACCATATATTTT
CASTQGSGNTIYF
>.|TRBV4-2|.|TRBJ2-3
TGTGCCAGCAGCCAAGATCCCGCAGGAAGCCCCGATACGCAGTATTTT
CASSQDPAGSPDTQYF
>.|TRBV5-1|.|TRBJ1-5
TGCGCCAGCAGCTTGGGGGATTTCAATCAGCCCCAGCATTTT
CASSLGDFNQPQHF
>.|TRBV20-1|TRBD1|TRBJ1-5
TGCAGTGCCATGGGGACAGGGAGGAATCAGCCCCAGCATTTT
CSAMGTGRNQPQHF
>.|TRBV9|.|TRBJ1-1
TGTGCCAGCAGCGTAATTGGGGTTAACACTGAAGCTTTCTTT
CASSVIGVNTEAFF
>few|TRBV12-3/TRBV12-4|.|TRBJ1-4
TGTGCCAGCAGTTCCCGCGGCACTAATGAAAAACTGTTTTTT
CASSSRGTNEKLFF
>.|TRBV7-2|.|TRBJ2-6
TGTGCCAGCAGCCGCCGACGGAGCTCTGGGGCCAACGTCCTGACTTTC
CASSRRRSSGANVLTF
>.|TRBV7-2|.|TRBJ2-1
TGTGCCAGCAGCTCCAGGGGCCTTACGAGATACAATGAGCAGTTCTTC
CASSSRGLTRYNEQFF
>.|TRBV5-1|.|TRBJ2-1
TGCGCCAGCAGCTCCGGGTCCTACAATGAGCAGTTCTTC
CASSSGSYNEQFF
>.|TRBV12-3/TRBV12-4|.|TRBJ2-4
TGTGCCAGCAGCTCTACAGGGGCCAAAAACATTCAGTACTTC
CASSSTGAKNIQYF
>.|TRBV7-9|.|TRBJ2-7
TGTGCCAGCGGGACCAGAGAGGGCGGCTTAGGGCAGTACTTC
CASGTREGGLGQYF
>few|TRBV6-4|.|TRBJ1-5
TGTGCCAGCAGCCACGACGGCTGCAATCAGCCCCAGCATTTT
CASSHDGCNQPQHF
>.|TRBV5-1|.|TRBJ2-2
TGCGCCAGCAGCAATGGACAGACTACGAACACCGGGGAGCTGTTTTTT
CASSNGQTTNTGELFF